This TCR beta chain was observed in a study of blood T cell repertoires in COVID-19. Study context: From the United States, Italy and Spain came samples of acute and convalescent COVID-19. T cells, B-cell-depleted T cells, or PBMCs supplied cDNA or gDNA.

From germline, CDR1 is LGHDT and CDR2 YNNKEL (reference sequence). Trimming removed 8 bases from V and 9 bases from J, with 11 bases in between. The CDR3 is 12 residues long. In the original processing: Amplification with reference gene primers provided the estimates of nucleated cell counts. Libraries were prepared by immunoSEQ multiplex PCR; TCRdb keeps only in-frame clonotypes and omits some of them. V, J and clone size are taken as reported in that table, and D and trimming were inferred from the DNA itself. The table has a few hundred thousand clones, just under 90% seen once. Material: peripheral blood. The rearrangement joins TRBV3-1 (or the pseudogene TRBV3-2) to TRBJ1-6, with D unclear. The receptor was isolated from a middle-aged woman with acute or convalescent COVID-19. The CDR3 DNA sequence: TGTGCCAGCCAGGCCGGCCCTTCACCCCTCCACTTT. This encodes CASQAGPSPLHF.